The 8 T cell receptor beta chains presented below share a single source sample, sequenced in a study of T cell responses to AZD1222 COVID-19 vaccine. Profiled with immunoSEQ multiplex PCR; TCRdb holds only in-frame clones, not every one. The sample includes 50,000 to 65,000 clones, 85% to 90% of them seen just once. The sequencing here drew on peripheral blood, taken on day 0 of AZD1222 vaccination. Every receptor here comes from an adult in good health.

This rearrangement joins TRBV12-5 to TRBJ1-2, with 7 bases identical to TRBD1. Germline loops: CDR1 LGHNT, CDR2 FRNRAP. V was pared by 4 bases and J by 3 bases, with 8 bases of the junction left unmatched. CDR3 length: 15 residues. CDR3 in DNA: TGTGCTAGTGGTTCCCCGGGACAGTCCGACTATGGCTACACCTTC. It yields the protein CASGSPGQSDYGYTF.

The rearrangement uses TRBV5-1 and TRBJ2-1; 7 positions match TRBD2. The CDR3 extends over 16 amino acids. Looked up from germline, CDR1 is SGHRS and CDR2 is YFSETQ. The V and J ends lost 6 bases and 0 bases, in that order; junction bases with no gene match: 9. Here the CDR3 reads CASTGSGASSYNEQFF. For the CDR3, the DNA is TGCGCCAGCACGGGGAGCGGGGCGAGCTCCTACAATGAGCAGTTCTTC. The complete variable domain, with remaining parts taken from reference TRBV5-1 and TRBJ2-1, reads KAGVTQTPRYLIKTRGQQVTLSCSPISGHRSVSWYQQTPGQGLQFLFEYFSETQRNKGNFPGRFSGRQFSNSRSEMNVSTLELGDSALYLCASTGSGASSYNEQFFGPGTRLTVL.

V usage is TRBV5-6 and J usage is TRBJ2-7; TRBD1 might be the D (6 bases). CDR3 length equals 13 residues. Germline V gene sequence: CDR1 SGHDT, CDR2 YYEEEE. V lost 2 bases and J lost 2, with 8 bases in between. In DNA, the CDR3 is TGTGCCAGCAGCTTTACAGGGACCTACGAGCAGTACTTC. Protein sequence: CASSFTGTYEQYF.

The DNA of the CDR3 is TGCGCCAGCAGCCAAGAGGGCAGTTTGAGAAACACTGAAGCTTTCTTT. Its protein product is CASSQEGSLRNTEAFF. The chain is built from TRBV4-1 and TRBJ1-1; no reliable D call. The germline V gene has CDR1 MGHRA and CDR2 YSYEKL. V lost 0 bases to trimming and J lost 2 bases, with 13 bases between them. The CDR3 sequence is 16 residues long.

Turning to this clone: This sample includes further DNA sequences coding for the same CDR3. This chain uses TRBV27 with TRBJ1-2; tentative D call: TRBD1 (6 bases). Trimming removed 5 bases from V and 5 bases from J, with 15 bases in between. The CDR3 extends over 14 amino acids. CDR1 MNHEY and CDR2 SMNVEV come from the germline V gene (reference sequence). DNA for the CDR3: TGTGCCAGCAGTCCAGGCGGACAGACGTATGGCTACACCTTC. Translation gives CASSPGGQTYGYTF.

This chain links TRBV19 with TRBJ2-1; D call uncertain. This CDR3 has 18 amino acids. Germline CDR1 reads LNHDA; CDR2 reads SQIVND (reference sequence). Trimming left V 5 bases short and J 0 bases short, with 20 bases between. The CDR3 DNA reads TGTGCCAGTAGTCCCCAGGTCCAGGCTCGGAGCTCCTACAATGAGCAGTTCTTC. Encoded protein: CASSPQVQARSSYNEQFF.

V gene TRBV3-1 (or the pseudogene TRBV3-2) combines with J gene TRBJ1-5, with a possible D match to TRBD1 (5 bases). V was pared by 1 base and J by 4 bases, with 8 bases between. CDR3 length: 14 amino acids. Germline V CDR1 and CDR2: LGHDT, YNNKEL (reference sequence). The CDR3 sequence: CASSQAGGNQPQHF. CDR3 bases: TGTGCCAGCAGCCAAGCGGGGGGGAATCAGCCCCAGCATTTT.

The chain carries TRBV25-1 and TRBJ1-4, with TRBD1 identical over 8 bases. The CDR3 contains 15 residues. With V trimmed by 5 bases and J by 8 bases, 10 bases remained unmatched. Germline lookup yields CDR1 MGHDK and CDR2 SYGVNS. CDR3 nucleotides: TGTGCCAGCAGTCCCTCGGACAGGGCTAGGGAAAAACTGTTTTTT. Its protein product is CASSPSDRAREKLFF.